This entry is about one T cell receptor (beta chain). Antigen unknown. The sample originates from a study of CD8 T cells in acute hepatitis C reinfection. For the study at large: CD8+ T cells recognizing the HCV NS3-1073 epitope were profiled acutely and after viral clearance. Study observations and caveats: Only TCRbeta was bulk sequenced, so alphabeta pairing is unknown. Preferential TRBV04 and TRBV06 usage appeared in all groups and was not explained by the naive pool.

The germline gives CDR1 GTSNPN, CDR2 SVGIG (reference sequence). This CDR3 comprises 17 residues. Losses at the gene ends were 3 bases for V and 1 base for J; bases not matched to a gene: 8. Time point specified: naive CD8 control sorted from an acute-time-point sample. A positive HCV RNA or antibody test following a negative test within 24 weeks defined acute primary infection. Sequenced by immunoSEQ multiplex PCR; TCRdb stores in-frame clones only, minus some. Here the sample spans 30,000 to 40,000 clones, about 83% being singletons. The sequenced sample was naive CD8+ T cells from PBMCs. This sequence was found in a man under 40 with chronic hepatitis C. J is TRBJ2-3 and V is TRBV30, with TRBD2 identical over 12 bases. The CDR3 DNA is TGTGCCTGGAGAGGACTAGCGGGGTACACTTGCACAGATACGCAGTATTTT. Translating it yields CAWRGLAGYTCTDTQYF.